This TCR beta chain was sequenced during a study of breast tumors, draining lymph nodes, adjacent tissues. The ends were cut back, 6 bases at V and 11 bases at J, with 16 bases in the middle. Germline CDR1 SEHNR, CDR2 FQNEAQ (reference sequence). CDR3 length: 12 residues. One entry per CDR3 protein, called by TCRdb with MiXCR from the multiplex PCR reads. The profile shows 90,000 to 120,000 distinct CDR3 sequences, 21% of them singletons. The lymph nodes were axillary draining lymph nodes from breast cancer patients. To note about this clonotype: Its antigen is unknown.

General study points: Compared with lymph nodes, tumors were less diverse; compared with nontumor tissue, more. Findings are consistent with lymph node origin and intratumoral expansion of most tumor T cells.

The sequenced material came from axillary lymph node tissue. The chain joins TRBV7-9 to TRBJ1-1; D possibly corresponds to TRBD1 (5 bases). The receptor's source is a female donor with breast cancer. Some clones in this sample may be carry-over from other donors' samples. CDR3 in amino acids: CASSYDRQRAFF. The CDR3 DNA is TGTGCCAGCAGTTACGACAGACAGAGGGCTTTCTTT.